This T cell receptor (beta chain) originates from a study of blood T cell repertoires in COVID-19. On the study more broadly: Sources were T cells, B-cell-depleted T cells, or PBMCs; the material itself was cDNA or gDNA.

Some clones are missing from TCRdb's copy, which holds only in-frame ones; the method was immunoSEQ multiplex PCR. The table includes 150,000 to 180,000 clones, approximately 83% detected once. The length of the CDR3 is 15 residues. V lost 3 bases, J lost 4 bases, and 8 bases stayed unmatched. The germline V gene has CDR1 SGHTA and CDR2 FQGNSA. Sequencing used peripheral blood. The TCR comes from a woman aged 60-70 years with acute or convalescent COVID-19. This chain connects TRBV7-2 to TRBJ1-2; TRBD1 aligns across 7 bases. CDR3 region: CASSLGGQTTYGYTF. CDR3 DNA: TGTGCCAGCAGCTTGGGGGGACAGACCACCTATGGCTACACCTTC.